Listed below are T cell receptor beta chains from one sample, sequenced in a study of T cell responses to AZD1222 COVID-19 vaccine. Some clones are missing from TCRdb's copy, which holds only in-frame ones; the method was immunoSEQ multiplex PCR. The table has about 120,000 clones, about 93% seen once; the top ten hold 4% to 4.5%. The sample here was peripheral blood, taken 28 days after the second dose of the MenACWY control vaccine. These receptors were obtained from an adult who received the MenACWY meningococcal vaccine as a control. CDR3s include the opening cysteine and the closing phenylalanine or tryptophan. Each record gives: J gene, V gene, clone size, CDR3 protein. A clone size is listed for some rows: how often the clone was seen (once, few, many), or a class if it is expanded.

TRBJ2-1	TRBV2	NA	CASRAVTGVYNEQFF
TRBJ2-1	TRBV28	NA	CATSDNEQFF
TRBJ2-3	TRBV5-1	few	CASSLGADTQYF
TRBJ1-6	TRBV1	once	CTSSHHTGRITYNSPLHF
TRBJ2-2	TRBV28	NA	CASLDSNTGELFF
TRBJ2-5	TRBV18	once	CASSTYQETQYF
TRBJ1-6	TRBV5-5	NA	CASSLPAALHF
TRBJ2-5	TRBV7-2	once	CASSPDRGLETQYF
TRBJ2-1	TRBV18	NA	CASSPNPPGGYNEQFF
TRBJ2-5	TRBV7-2	NA	CASSLWNSGKGETQYF
TRBJ1-3	TRBV10-2	NA	CASKGGWADSGNTIYF
TRBJ2-1	TRBV5-5	NA	CASSLEGQGANEQFF
TRBJ2-1	TRBV6-5	NA	CASTRTGPTYNEQFF
TRBJ2-5	TRBV10-3	NA	CAIRGWNGETQYF
TRBJ2-2	TRBV9	NA	CASSVVAGGIGELFF
TRBJ1-5	TRBV28	NA	CASRYGTGGRLNQPQHF
TRBJ2-3	TRBV6-5	NA	CASSLRGLTDTQYF
TRBJ1-3	TRBV5-6	NA	CASSSRGPGNTIYF
TRBJ2-1	TRBV11-2	NA	CASSPGPINEQFF
TRBJ2-3	TRBV5-1	NA	CASSLGGRSTDTQYF
TRBJ1-1	TRBV5-1	NA	CASSIFKGPGAFF
TRBJ2-7	TRBV18	NA	CASSPPLSGGGHEQYF
TRBJ1-6	TRBV28	NA	CASSLKKALHF
TRBJ1-1	TRBV4-1	NA	CASSARGDGTEAFF
TRBJ1-2	TRBV11-2	NA	CASRPAGTQGGNYGYTF
TRBJ2-7	TRBV27	NA	CASHPMTGGASYEQYF
TRBJ2-4	TRBV6-5	NA	CASSSGTENIQYF
TRBJ2-5	TRBV6-2/TRBV6-3	NA	CASSSGTSERETQYF
TRBJ2-3	TRBV27	NA	CASSSGTSFSTDTQYF